This paragraph reports one TCR beta chain. Its antigen remains unidentified. The data stem from a study of cytomegalovirus exposure and HLA in healthy donors. As for the study in general: Ancestry clustering placed 70% to 90% of around 400 genotyped donors in the Caucasian-associated cluster. Study-level results: Later analysis identified several of the most significant clusters that appeared linked to common viral pathogens. An analysis was carried out at a later point. It showed that HLA-associated TCR beta chains were more clonally expanded than equally common non-associated chains. In vitro testing confirmed three CMV-associated chains as specific for CMV antigens.

PCR involved 60 Vbeta and 13 Jbeta primers. The repertoire was sequenced with immunoSEQ multiplex PCR; TCRdb's copy has only in-frame clones and lacks some. The sample contains about 190,000 clones, 79% of which appear only once. CDR1 is LNHNV, CDR2 YYDKDF, per germline (reference sequence). Trimming took off 2 bases at V and 0 bases at J, with 16 bases between the two ends. The CDR3 consists of 18 residues. The sequenced sample was PBMCs. The chain carries TRBV15 and TRBJ1-4, with D hard to call. The sequence was collected from a woman aged 50 to 60 in good health and CMV-seronegative. CDR3 in amino acids: CATSRHSLASPTNEKLFF. Written as DNA, the CDR3 is TGTGCCACCAGCAGACACTCCCTCGCTAGCCCAACTAATGAAAAACTGTTTTTT.